The clone carrying this TCR beta chain showed up just a few times. The germline gene is not matched at one end of the junction; a read error may be the cause. The entry originates in a study of blood T cells in healthy people across ages. The authors ran a second PCR of about 6 to 11 cycles using a sample-barcoded 5' primer and a J-beta primer mix. TCRdb reprocessed the 5' RACE reads with MiXCR, giving one entry per CDR3 protein. Found here are about 640,000 distinct CDR3 sequences, around two fifths of them singletons; the top ten hold 25% to 30%. The clonotype originates from an elderly man in good health. The sequencing input was blood.

The CDR3 DNA follows: TGTGCCAACAGCTTACTGGATTTCCAAGAGACCCAGTACTTC. It codes for CANSLLDFQETQYF. The gene calls are TRBV13 and TRBJ2-5; no clear D gene. The CDR3 extends over 14 amino acids. Germline assignment: CDR1 PRHDT and CDR2 FYEKMQ (reference sequence).